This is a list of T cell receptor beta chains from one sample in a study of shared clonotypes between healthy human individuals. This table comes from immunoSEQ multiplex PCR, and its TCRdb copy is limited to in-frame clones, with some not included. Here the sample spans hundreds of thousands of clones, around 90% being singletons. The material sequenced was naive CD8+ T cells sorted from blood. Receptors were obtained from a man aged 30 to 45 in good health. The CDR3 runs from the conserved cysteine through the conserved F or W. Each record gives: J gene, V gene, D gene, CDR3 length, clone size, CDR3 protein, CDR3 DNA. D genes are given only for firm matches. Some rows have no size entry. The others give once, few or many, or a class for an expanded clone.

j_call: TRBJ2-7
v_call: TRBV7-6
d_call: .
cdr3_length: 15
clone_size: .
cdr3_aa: CASSLVQNPSYEQYF
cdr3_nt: TGTGCCAGCAGCTTAGTTCAGAACCCCTCCTACGAGCAGTACTTC

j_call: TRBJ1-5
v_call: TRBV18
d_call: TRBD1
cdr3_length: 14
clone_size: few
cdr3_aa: CASSPTGTNQPQHF
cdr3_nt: TGTGCCAGCTCTCCGACAGGGACCAATCAGCCCCAGCATTTT

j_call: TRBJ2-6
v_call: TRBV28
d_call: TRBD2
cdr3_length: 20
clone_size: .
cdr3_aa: CASSLIAGLVEDSGANVLTF
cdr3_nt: TGTGCCAGCAGTCTGATCGCGGGACTAGTGGAGGACTCTGGGGCCAACGTCCTGACTTTC

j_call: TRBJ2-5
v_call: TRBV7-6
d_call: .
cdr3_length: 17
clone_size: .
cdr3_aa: CASSLAQIVGIQETQYF
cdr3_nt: TGTGCCAGCAGCCTGGCCCAGATAGTGGGCATTCAAGAGACCCAGTACTTC

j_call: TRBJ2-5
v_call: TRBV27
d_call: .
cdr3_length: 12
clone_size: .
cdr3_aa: CASSLDQETQYF
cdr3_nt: TGTGCCAGCAGTCTGGACCAAGAGACCCAGTACTTC

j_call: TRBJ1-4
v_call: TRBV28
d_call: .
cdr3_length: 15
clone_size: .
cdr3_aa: CAITDRRETNEKLFF
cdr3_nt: TGTGCCATTACCGACAGACGGGAAACTAATGAAAAACTGTTTTTT

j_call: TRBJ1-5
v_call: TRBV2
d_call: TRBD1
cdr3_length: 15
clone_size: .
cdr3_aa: CASSLQGASNQPQHF
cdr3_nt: TGTGCCAGCAGCCTCCAGGGGGCCAGCAATCAGCCCCAGCATTTT

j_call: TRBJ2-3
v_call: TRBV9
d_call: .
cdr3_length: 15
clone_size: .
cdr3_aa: CASSPMRDFTDTQYF
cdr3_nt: TGTGCCAGCAGCCCGATGAGGGACTTCACAGATACGCAGTATTTT

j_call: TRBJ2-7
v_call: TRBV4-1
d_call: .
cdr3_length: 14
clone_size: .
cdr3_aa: CASSQGPVTYEQYF
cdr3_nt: TGCGCCAGCAGCCAAGGCCCGGTTACCTACGAGCAGTACTTC

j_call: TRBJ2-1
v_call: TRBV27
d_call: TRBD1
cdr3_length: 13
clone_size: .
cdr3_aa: CASGSFLDRFQFF
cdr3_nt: TGTGCCAGCGGCTCATTTCTGGACAGGTTTCAGTTCTTC

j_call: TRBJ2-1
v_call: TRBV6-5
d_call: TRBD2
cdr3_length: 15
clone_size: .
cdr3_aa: CASSTLAGGFNEQFF
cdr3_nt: TGTGCCAGCAGCACCCTAGCGGGTGGCTTCAATGAGCAGTTCTTC

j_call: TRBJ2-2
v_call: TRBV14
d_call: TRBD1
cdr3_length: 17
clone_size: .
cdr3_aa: CASSRRDRGPNTGELFF
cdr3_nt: TGTGCCAGCAGTCGCCGGGACAGGGGGCCGAACACCGGGGAGCTGTTTTTT

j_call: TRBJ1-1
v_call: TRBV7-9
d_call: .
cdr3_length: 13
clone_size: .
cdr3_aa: CASSSAGSPEAFF
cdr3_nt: TGTGCCAGCAGCTCCGCAGGGAGTCCTGAAGCTTTCTTT

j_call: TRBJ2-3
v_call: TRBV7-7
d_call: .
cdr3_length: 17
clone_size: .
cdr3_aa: CASSLGPRGGITDTQYF
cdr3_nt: TGTGCTAGCAGCTTGGGCCCCCGGGGAGGCATTACAGATACGCAGTATTTT

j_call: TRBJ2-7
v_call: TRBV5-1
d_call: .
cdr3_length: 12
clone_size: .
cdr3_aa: CASSLEGYEQYF
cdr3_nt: TGCGCCAGCAGCTTGGAAGGCTACGAGCAGTACTTC

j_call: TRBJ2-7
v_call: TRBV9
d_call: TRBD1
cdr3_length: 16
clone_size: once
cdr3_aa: CASSAGATGGSYEQYF
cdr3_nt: TGTGCCAGCAGCGCAGGAGCGACAGGGGGCTCCTACGAGCAGTACTTC

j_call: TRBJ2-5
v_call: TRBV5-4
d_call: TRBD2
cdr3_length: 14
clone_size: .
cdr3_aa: CASSPSGRGETQYF
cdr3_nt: TGTGCCAGCAGCCCCAGCGGGCGGGGGGAGACCCAGTACTTC

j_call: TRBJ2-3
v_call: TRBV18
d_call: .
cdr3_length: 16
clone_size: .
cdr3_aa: CASSPGYGLYTDTQYF
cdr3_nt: TGTGCCAGCTCACCCGGATACGGGCTATACACAGATACGCAGTATTTT

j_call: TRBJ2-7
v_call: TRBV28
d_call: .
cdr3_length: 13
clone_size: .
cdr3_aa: CASSLGSLYEQYF
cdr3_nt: TGTGCCAGCAGTTTGGGGTCACTCTACGAGCAGTACTTC

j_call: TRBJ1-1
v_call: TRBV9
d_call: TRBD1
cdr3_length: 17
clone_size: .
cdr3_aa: CASSTYRDRGMNTEAFF
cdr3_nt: TGTGCCAGCAGCACCTACCGGGACAGGGGTATGAACACTGAAGCTTTCTTT

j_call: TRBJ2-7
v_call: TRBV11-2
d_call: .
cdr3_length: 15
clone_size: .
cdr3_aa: CASSLGQGGGYEQYF
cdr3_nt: TGTGCCAGCAGCTTAGGACAGGGAGGGGGATACGAGCAGTACTTC

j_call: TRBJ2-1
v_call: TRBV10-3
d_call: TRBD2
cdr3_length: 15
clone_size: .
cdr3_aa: CAISEKAGGPNEQFF
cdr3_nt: TGTGCCATCAGTGAGAAAGCGGGAGGGCCCAATGAGCAGTTCTTC

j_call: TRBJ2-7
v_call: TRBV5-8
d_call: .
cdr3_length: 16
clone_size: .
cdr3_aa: CASHAPLGRMSYEQYF
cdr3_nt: TGTGCCAGCCACGCCCCACTGGGGCGCATGTCCTACGAGCAGTACTTC

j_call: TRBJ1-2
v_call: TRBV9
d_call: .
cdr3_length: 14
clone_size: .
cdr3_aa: CASSADRARSGYTF
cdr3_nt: TGTGCCAGCAGTGCGGACCGTGCTAGGTCGGGCTACACCTTC

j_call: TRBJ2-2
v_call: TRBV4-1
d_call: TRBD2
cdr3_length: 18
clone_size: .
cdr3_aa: CASSPPGTSGRAAGELFF
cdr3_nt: TGCGCCAGCAGCCCCCCCGGGACTAGCGGGAGGGCAGCCGGGGAGCTGTTTTTT

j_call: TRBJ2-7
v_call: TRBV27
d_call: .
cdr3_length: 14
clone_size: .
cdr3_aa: CASSHRGHSYEQYF
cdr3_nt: TGTGCCAGCAGTCACCGGGGTCACTCCTACGAGCAGTACTTC

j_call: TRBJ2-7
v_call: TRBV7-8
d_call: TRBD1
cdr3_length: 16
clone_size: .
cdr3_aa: CASSLQWDRAVGEQYF
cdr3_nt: TGTGCCAGCAGCTTACAATGGGACAGGGCGGTGGGCGAGCAGTACTTC

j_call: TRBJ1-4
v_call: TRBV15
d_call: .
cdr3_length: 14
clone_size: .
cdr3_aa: CATSDGPVHEKLFF
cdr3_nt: TGTGCCACCAGCGACGGGCCAGTACATGAAAAACTGTTTTTT

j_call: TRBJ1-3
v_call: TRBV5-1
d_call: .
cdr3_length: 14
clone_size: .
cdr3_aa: CASSLPGQGNTIYF
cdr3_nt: TGCGCCAGCAGCTTGCCGGGACAAGGCAACACCATATATTTT

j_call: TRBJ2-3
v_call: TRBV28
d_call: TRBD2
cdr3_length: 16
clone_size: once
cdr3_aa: CASSPRLATSTDTQYF
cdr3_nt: TGTGCCAGCAGTCCACGACTAGCGACTAGCACAGATACGCAGTATTTT

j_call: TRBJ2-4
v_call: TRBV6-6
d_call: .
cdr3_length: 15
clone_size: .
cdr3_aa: CASSQTVSAKNIQYF
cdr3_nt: TGTGCCAGCAGTCAAACAGTTAGCGCCAAAAACATTCAGTACTTC

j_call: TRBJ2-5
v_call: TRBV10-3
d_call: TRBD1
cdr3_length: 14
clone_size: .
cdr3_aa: CAISEWDSEETQYF
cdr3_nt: TGTGCCATCAGTGAATGGGACAGCGAAGAGACCCAGTACTTC

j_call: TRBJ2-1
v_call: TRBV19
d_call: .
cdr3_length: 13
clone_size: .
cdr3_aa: CASRGIGAGEQFF
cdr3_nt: TGTGCCAGTAGGGGTATTGGAGCCGGTGAGCAGTTCTTC

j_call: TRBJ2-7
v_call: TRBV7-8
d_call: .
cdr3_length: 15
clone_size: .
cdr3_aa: CASSLEGTSSYEQYF
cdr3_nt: TGTGCCAGCAGCTTAGAAGGCACTAGCTCCTACGAGCAGTACTTC

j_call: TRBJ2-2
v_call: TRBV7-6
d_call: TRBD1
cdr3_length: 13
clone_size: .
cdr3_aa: CASSWTGPGELFF
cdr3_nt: TGTGCCAGCAGCTGGACAGGGCCCGGGGAGCTGTTTTTT

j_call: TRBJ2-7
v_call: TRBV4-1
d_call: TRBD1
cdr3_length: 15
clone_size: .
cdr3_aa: CASSPGAGGGDEQYF
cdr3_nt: TGCGCCAGCAGCCCGGGAGCAGGGGGCGGGGACGAGCAGTACTTC

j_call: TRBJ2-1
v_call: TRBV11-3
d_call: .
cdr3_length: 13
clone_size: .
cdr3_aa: CASSSHRFNEQFF
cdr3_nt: TGTGCCAGCAGCTCCCACCGGTTCAATGAGCAGTTCTTC

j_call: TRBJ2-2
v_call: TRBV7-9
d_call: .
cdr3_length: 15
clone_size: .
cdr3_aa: CASTLQGPSTGELFF
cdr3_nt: TGTGCCAGCACCCTACAGGGCCCGAGCACCGGGGAGCTGTTTTTT

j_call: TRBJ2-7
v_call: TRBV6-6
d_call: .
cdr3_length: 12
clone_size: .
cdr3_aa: CASASEEYEQYF
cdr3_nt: TGTGCCAGCGCTTCGGAGGAATACGAGCAGTACTTC

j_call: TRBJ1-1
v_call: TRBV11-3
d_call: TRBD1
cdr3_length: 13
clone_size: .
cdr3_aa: CASSSWDRDEAFF
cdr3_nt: TGTGCCAGCAGCTCCTGGGACAGGGATGAAGCTTTCTTT

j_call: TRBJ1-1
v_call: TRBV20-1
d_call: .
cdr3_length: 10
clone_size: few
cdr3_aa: CSARPSEAFF
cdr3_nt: TGCAGTGCTAGACCGTCTGAAGCTTTCTTT

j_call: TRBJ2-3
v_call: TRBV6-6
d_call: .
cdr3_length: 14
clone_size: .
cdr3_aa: CASSQQGGADTQYF
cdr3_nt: TGTGCCAGCAGCCAACAGGGGGGGGCCGATACGCAGTATTTT

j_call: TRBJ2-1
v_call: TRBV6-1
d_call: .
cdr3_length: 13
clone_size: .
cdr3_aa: CASRVKLGNEQFF
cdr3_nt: TGTGCCAGCAGGGTTAAGTTGGGCAATGAGCAGTTCTTC

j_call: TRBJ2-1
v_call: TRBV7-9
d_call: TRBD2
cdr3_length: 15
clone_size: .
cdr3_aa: CASSLSGLGRNEQFF
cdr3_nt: TGTGCCAGCAGCTTATCGGGACTAGGTCGCAATGAGCAGTTCTTC

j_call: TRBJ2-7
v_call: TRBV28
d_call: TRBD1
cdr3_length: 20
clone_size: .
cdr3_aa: CASSSNLRDRASLGYYEQYF
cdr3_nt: TGTGCCAGCAGTTCGAACCTACGGGACAGGGCTTCTCTTGGCTACTACGAGCAGTACTTC

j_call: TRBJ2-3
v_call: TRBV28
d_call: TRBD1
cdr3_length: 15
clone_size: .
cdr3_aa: CASQELDRATDTQYF
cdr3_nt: TGTGCCAGCCAGGAACTGGACAGGGCGACAGATACGCAGTATTTT

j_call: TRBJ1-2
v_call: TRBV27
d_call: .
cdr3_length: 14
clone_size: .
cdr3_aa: CASSLGGGFYGYTF
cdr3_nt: TGTGCCAGCAGTTTGGGCGGGGGCTTCTATGGCTACACCTTC

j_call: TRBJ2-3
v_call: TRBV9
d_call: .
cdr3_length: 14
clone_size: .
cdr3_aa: CASSIRDLGHTQYF
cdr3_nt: TGTGCCAGCAGCATACGGGATTTAGGGCATACGCAGTATTTT

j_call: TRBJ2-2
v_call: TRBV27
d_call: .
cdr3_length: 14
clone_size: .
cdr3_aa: CASSIAENTGELFF
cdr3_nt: TGTGCCAGCTCCATAGCGGAGAACACCGGGGAGCTGTTTTTT

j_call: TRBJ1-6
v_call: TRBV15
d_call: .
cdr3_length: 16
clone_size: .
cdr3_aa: CATSRESRGKNSPLHF
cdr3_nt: TGTGCCACCAGCAGAGAATCTAGGGGAAAAAATTCACCCCTCCACTTT

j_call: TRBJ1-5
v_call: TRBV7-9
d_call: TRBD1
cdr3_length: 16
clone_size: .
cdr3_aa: CASSSVGTVGNQPQHF
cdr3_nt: TGTGCCAGCAGCTCTGTTGGGACAGTTGGCAATCAGCCCCAGCATTTT

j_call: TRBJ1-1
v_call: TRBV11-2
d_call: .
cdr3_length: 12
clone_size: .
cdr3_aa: CASSRHGTEAFF
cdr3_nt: TGTGCCAGCAGCCGACATGGCACTGAAGCTTTCTTT

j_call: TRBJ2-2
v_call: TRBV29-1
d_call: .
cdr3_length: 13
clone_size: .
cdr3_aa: CSVETSNTGELFF
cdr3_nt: TGCAGCGTTGAGACGTCAAACACCGGGGAGCTGTTTTTT

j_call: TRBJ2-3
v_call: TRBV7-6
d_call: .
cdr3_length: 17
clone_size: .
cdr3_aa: CASSFTPETAFTDTQYF
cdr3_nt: TGTGCCAGCAGCTTCACCCCCGAGACAGCATTTACAGATACGCAGTATTTT

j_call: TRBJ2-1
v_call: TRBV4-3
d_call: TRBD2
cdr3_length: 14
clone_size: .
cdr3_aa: CASSQSSGRAEQFF
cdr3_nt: TGCGCCAGCAGCCAATCTAGCGGGAGGGCTGAGCAGTTCTTC

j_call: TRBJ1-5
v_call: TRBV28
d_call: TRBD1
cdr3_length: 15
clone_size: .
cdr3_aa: CASSPTGAKNQPQHF
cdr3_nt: TGTGCCAGCAGTCCTACAGGGGCGAAGAATCAGCCCCAGCATTTT

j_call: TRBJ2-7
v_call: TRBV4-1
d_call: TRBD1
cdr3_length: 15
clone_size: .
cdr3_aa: CASSQLAGGAYEQYF
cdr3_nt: TGCGCCAGCAGCCAATTGGCAGGGGGCGCCTACGAGCAGTACTTC

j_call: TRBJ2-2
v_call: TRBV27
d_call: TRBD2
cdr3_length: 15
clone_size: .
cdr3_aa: CASSSLAEITGELFF
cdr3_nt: TGTGCCAGCAGTTCACTAGCGGAGATCACCGGGGAGCTGTTTTTT

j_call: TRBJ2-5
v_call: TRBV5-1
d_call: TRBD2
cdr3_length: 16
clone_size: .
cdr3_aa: CASSLGLAGEGETQYF
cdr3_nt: TGCGCCAGCAGCCTGGGACTAGCGGGAGAAGGGGAGACCCAGTACTTC

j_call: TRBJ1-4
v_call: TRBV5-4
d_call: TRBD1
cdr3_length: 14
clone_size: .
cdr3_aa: CASSLTGGFEKLFF
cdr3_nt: TGTGCCAGCAGCTTGACAGGGGGATTTGAAAAACTGTTTTTT